This TCR beta chain derives from a study of blood T cells in healthy people across ages. Turning to the study itself: T cells yielded about one barcoded beta molecule per two cells through template switching. Study-level findings and limits: When set beside aged donors, long-lived donors presented more naive CD4+ cells and higher diversity.

Per-sample yields of isolated PBMCs were at least 6 million. A sample-barcoded 5' primer and a J-beta primer mix were used in a second PCR of roughly 6 to 11 cycles. Per sample, CDR3-containing paired-end reads numbered at least 3 million. From the 5' RACE reads, TCRdb called clonotypes with MiXCR, one entry per CDR3 protein. The sample contains around 1,900,000 distinct CDR3 sequences, about 39% of which appear only once. This clonotype has only a few counts. Its antigen is not identified. There are 14 residues in the CDR3. Trimming took off 3 bases at V and 6 bases at J, with 9 bases between the two ends. Germline V gene data show CDR1 as SEHNR and CDR2 as FQNEAQ (reference sequence).

The receptor comes from a human donor in good health. What was sequenced was blood. This chain uses TRBV7-9 with TRBJ1-6; no clear D gene. DNA of the CDR3: TGTGCCAGCAGCTTTGATAGGGCTAATTCACCCCTCCACTTT. It translates to CASSFDRANSPLHF.